One sample yielded the 27 T cell receptor beta chains listed below, sequenced in a study of T-cell reconstitution after alpha-beta-depleted transplantation in children. TCRbeta library preparation incorporated unique molecular identifiers. Using its own MiXCR run on the PCR reads, TCRdb lists one record per CDR3 protein. The sample yields about 270,000 distinct CDR3 sequences, nearly 10% seen once. Sequences were derived from PBMCs from the stem cell graft donor, sampled from the stem cell graft. Source of these receptors: a human donor who donated a stem cell graft to a child with SCID.

In its sample, this clonotype was seen a few times. The chain links TRBV7-2 to TRBJ2-1, with D perhaps matching TRBD1 or TRBD2 (6 bases each). CDR3 length: 15 residues. Per germline, CDR1 SGHTA and CDR2 FQGNSA. V lost 9 bases to trimming and J lost 6 bases, with 21 bases between them. The CDR3 region has the DNA TGTGCCAGTCAACCTTACCCGGGGGCCGGCAATGAGCAGTTCTTC. Its protein product is CASQPYPGAGNEQFF.

J is TRBJ2-1 and V is TRBV20-1; the D gene could be TRBD1 or TRBD2 (6 bases each). This CDR3 has 16 residues. Germline lookup yields CDR1 DFQATT and CDR2 SNEGSKA (reference sequence). V was pared by 6 bases and J by 4 bases, with 22 bases between. This CDR3 is CSAPLHGGNSYNEQFF. Here the CDR3 DNA reads TGCAGTGCCCCCCTTCACGGGGGCAACTCATACAATGAGCAGTTCTTC.

This clonotype was observed a few times. The rearrangement uses TRBV6-6 and TRBJ2-1, with no clear D. Germline V CDR1 and CDR2: MNHNY, SVGAGI (reference sequence). V lost 6 bases, J lost 0 bases, and 6 bases lay in between. CDR3 size: 13 residues. CDR3 loop: CASRSDSYNEQFF. DNA for the CDR3: TGTGCCAGCAGGTCGGACTCCTACAATGAGCAGTTCTTC.

The chain is built from TRBV4-1 and TRBJ1-4; no reliable D call. Germline V gene sequence: CDR1 MGHRA, CDR2 YSYEKL. Trimming left V 0 bases short and J 3 bases short, with 11 bases between. This CDR3 is built from 16 residues. CDR3 sequence: CASSQDAGISNEKLFF. The CDR3 region has the DNA TGCGCCAGCAGCCAAGATGCCGGAATATCTAATGAAAAACTGTTTTTT.

This clonotype was found a few times. The CDR3 DNA follows: TGTGCCAGCTCACCAGTGGTTGGTTGGCAGCCTACAGATACGCAGTATTTT. Encoded protein: CASSPVVGWQPTDTQYF. The gene calls are TRBV18 and TRBJ2-3; D is uncertain. Between the trimmed V and J ends, which lost 2 bases and 3 bases, there was a span of 18 bases. The length of the CDR3 is 17 residues. Germline V lookup: CDR1 KGHSH, CDR2 LQKENI.

The sample holds many counts of this clonotype. The V gene is TRBV12-3 or TRBV12-4, the J gene TRBJ2-2, with TRBD1 matching over 7 bases. There are 14 residues in the CDR3. V was pared by 6 bases and J by 0 bases, with 1 base of the junction left unmatched. CDR3 loop: CASRGTANTGELFF. CDR3 coding DNA: TGTGCCAGCAGGGGGACAGCGAACACCGGGGAGCTGTTTTTT.

The chain carries TRBV27 and TRBJ2-1; 10 nucleotides line up with TRBD2. V shed 5 bases and J 2 bases; nucleotides not matched to a gene: 6. CDR1 and CDR2 from the germline V gene are MNHEY and SMNVEV (reference sequence). This CDR3 has 16 residues. In DNA form, the CDR3 reads TGTGCCAGCAGTATGATAAGCGGGGGGGCCTACAATGAGCAGTTCTTC. Translating it yields CASSMISGGAYNEQFF.

There are many counts of this clonotype. J is TRBJ2-7 and V is TRBV14, with D perhaps TRBD1 or TRBD2 (5 bases each). The CDR3 is 14 amino acids. Germline values: CDR1 SGHDN, CDR2 FVKESK. Trimming left V 1 base short and J 7 bases short, with 14 bases between. CDR3 bases: TGTGCCAGCAGCCAAGTTGGGGGATGGAAAGAGCAGTACTTC. Translating it yields CASSQVGGWKEQYF.

The genes are TRBV12-3 or TRBV12-4 and TRBJ2-7; weak D call: TRBD1 (5 bases). The CDR3 runs 15 residues. V lost 5 bases, J lost 0 bases, and 14 bases lay in between. The CDR3 sequence is CASSVTVLSSYEQYF. In nucleotides, the CDR3 is TGTGCCAGCAGTGTGACAGTCCTAAGCTCCTACGAGCAGTACTTC.

The V gene is TRBV5-1, the J gene TRBJ2-1; TRBD2 agrees at 8 bases. The CDR3 is made up of 17 amino acids. J gave up 2 bases and V 1 base, and 8 bases lay outside the gene matches. Germline CDR1 reads SGHRS; CDR2 reads YFSETQ. Here the CDR3 reads CASSLKSSGLPYNEQFF. The CDR3 bases are TGCGCCAGCAGCTTGAAGTCTAGCGGGCTTCCCTACAATGAGCAGTTCTTC.

The rearrangement joins TRBV6-2 or TRBV6-3 to TRBJ1-2; D not certain. Trimming took off 6 bases at V and 7 bases at J, with 15 bases between the two ends. Germline CDR1 is MNHEY and CDR2 is SVGEGT. This CDR3 is built from 13 residues. CDR3 coding DNA: TGTGCCAGCAGCCTTACCACGGTGTTTGGCTACACCTTC. As protein: CASSLTTVFGYTF.

The chain joins TRBV12-3 or TRBV12-4 to TRBJ2-1, with D maybe TRBD2 (6 bases). Trimming took 5 bases from V and 2 from J, leaving 10 bases between them. The length of the CDR3 is 14 residues. CDR3 loop: CASSGGGAYNEQFF. CDR3 DNA sequence: TGTGCCAGCAGTGGTGGAGGGGCCTACAATGAGCAGTTCTTC.

The chain joins TRBV20-1 to TRBJ2-7; 8 nucleotides agree with TRBD1. V was pared by 5 bases and J by 6 bases, with 15 bases of the junction left unmatched. From germline, CDR1 is DFQATT and CDR2 SNEGSKA (reference sequence). The CDR3 consists of 15 residues. This CDR3 is CSAFVQGANTAEQYF. The CDR3 DNA follows: TGCAGTGCTTTCGTCCAGGGGGCGAATACCGCCGAGCAGTACTTC.

This clonotype was found a few times. The gene calls are TRBV12-3 or TRBV12-4 and TRBJ2-7; 7 bases map to TRBD1. This CDR3 is 15 amino acids long. The ends lost 3 bases at V and 4 bases at J; junction bases unmatched: 9. CDR3 DNA sequence: TGTGCCAGCAGTTTCAGCAAGGCAGGGGGTTACGAGCAGTACTTC. It is translated as CASSFSKAGGYEQYF.

The V and J genes are TRBV7-2 and TRBJ1-2; D remains unclear. The CDR3 length is 13 residues. Germline V CDR1 and CDR2: SGHTA, FQGNSA. Trimming took 5 bases from V and 3 from J, leaving 10 bases between them. For the CDR3, the DNA is TGTGCCAGCAGCCCACCCCCCCACTATGGCTACACCTTC. Its translation is CASSPPPHYGYTF.

This clonotype has just a few counts. V usage is TRBV5-5 and J usage is TRBJ1-5; D remains unclear. There are 14 residues in the CDR3. V was trimmed by 1 base and J by 1 base, leaving 6 bases between them. Germline V gene sequence: CDR1 SGHKS, CDR2 YYEKEE (reference sequence). CDR3 sequence (DNA): TGTGCCAGCAGCTTGTTCGACAGCAATCAGCCCCAGCATTTT. It specifies CASSLFDSNQPQHF.

This chain connects TRBV7-2 to TRBJ2-3, with TRBD1 identical over 9 bases. V was clipped by 3 bases and J by 4 bases; unmatched bases: 2. This CDR3 has 14 amino acids. The V gene's germline CDR1 is SGHTA and CDR2 FQGNSA. For the CDR3, the DNA is TGTGCCAGCAGCTTGGACAGGGGCGCAGATACGCAGTATTTT. Residues: CASSLDRGADTQYF.

The chain's CDR3 is CASAGGGGAYEQYF. The DNA for the CDR3 is TGTGCCAGCGCCGGGGGCGGGGGAGCTTACGAGCAGTACTTC. This chain connects TRBV6-1 to TRBJ2-7; possible D gene TRBD2, 7 bases. The germline V and J ends were trimmed by 8 bases and 4 bases, with 18 bases remaining between them. The CDR3 runs 14 residues. The germline V gene has CDR1 MNHNS and CDR2 SASEGT.

This chain uses TRBV10-3 with TRBJ2-5, with 11 positions matching TRBD2. Germline CDR1 reads ENHRY; CDR2 reads SYGVKD. The CDR3 runs to 18 residues. V dropped 3 bases and J dropped 0; count of bases not matched to a gene: 9. CDR3 sequence: CAISESSSGGTYQETQYF. CDR3 bases: TGTGCCATCAGTGAATCTTCTAGCGGGGGGACGTACCAAGAGACCCAGTACTTC.

This clonotype came up a few times. The V and J genes are TRBV7-6 and TRBJ2-1; 7 bases fit TRBD1. Germline V lookup: CDR1 SGHVS, CDR2 FNYEAQ. Losses at the gene ends were 5 bases for V and 3 bases for J; bases not matched to a gene: 7. CDR3 length: 15 residues. In DNA, the CDR3 is TGTGCCAGCAGCCCCGGTTGGGACAGCTACAATGAGCAGTTCTTC. Encoded protein: CASSPGWDSYNEQFF.

The genes are TRBV5-1 and TRBJ2-3; D not certain. The CDR3 is made up of 15 amino acids. The germline V and J ends were trimmed by 0 bases and 0 bases, with 8 bases remaining between them. Germline V lookup: CDR1 SGHRS, CDR2 YFSETQ. CDR3 coding DNA: TGCGCCAGCAGCTTGGCCCTCAGTAGCACAGATACGCAGTATTTT. Its translation: CASSLALSSTDTQYF.

The CDR3 nucleotides read TGCAGTCCTCTAGGGCGGGGGGGCCCGTCGTACAATGAGCAGTTCTTC. Amino acids: CSPLGRGGPSYNEQFF. The chain carries TRBV20-1 and TRBJ2-1; 9 bases line up with TRBD2. V shed 8 bases and J 4 bases; nucleotides not matched to a gene: 15. Germline CDR1 DFQATT, CDR2 SNEGSKA (reference sequence). The CDR3 length is 16 residues.

The chain combines TRBV12-3 or TRBV12-4 with TRBJ2-3; 9 bases align to TRBD1. J gave up 7 bases and V 5 bases, and 13 bases lay outside the gene matches. This CDR3 contains 16 residues. In nucleotides, the CDR3 is TGTGCCAGCAGTCAAAGGGTGACAGGGGGAACGAATACGCAGTATTTT. It translates to CASSQRVTGGTNTQYF.

V and J are TRBV5-1 and TRBJ2-5; the D gene could be TRBD1 or TRBD2 (7 bases each). Trimming removed 3 bases from V and 5 bases from J, with 14 bases in between. The germline gives CDR1 SGHRS, CDR2 YFSETQ. The CDR3 length is 14 residues. The CDR3 here is CASSSGGVSETQYF. For the CDR3, the DNA is TGCGCCAGCAGCTCAGGGGGGGTGTCCGAGACCCAGTACTTC.

The CDR3 protein is CASSLSGLAGRETQYF. The CDR3 DNA reads as TGTGCCAGCAGTTTATCCGGGCTAGCGGGGAGGGAGACCCAGTACTTC. The chain has TRBV27 and TRBJ2-5, with 9 positions matching TRBD2. Germline CDR1 MNHEY, CDR2 SMNVEV (reference sequence). The J segment lost 5 bases and the V segment lost 0 bases, leaving 7 bases of the junction unmatched. The CDR3 totals 16 residues.

This clonotype came up many times. This sequence joins TRBV25-1 and TRBJ1-3; D gene unclear. V was cut by 6 bases and J by 4 bases, with 22 bases left in between. The V gene's germline CDR1 is MGHDK and CDR2 SYGVNS. This CDR3 spans 17 amino acids. CDR3 nucleotide sequence: TGTGCCAGCAGCCAAGTTACAGAGGGTTCTGGCGGAAACACCATATATTTT. Encoded protein: CASSQVTEGSGGNTIYF.

This clonotype was observed a handful of times. This chain uses TRBV6-1 with TRBJ2-7; D possibly corresponds to TRBD2 (6 bases). The CDR3 totals 14 residues. CDR1 is MNHNS and CDR2 is SASEGT in the germline V gene. V shed 6 bases and J shed 0 bases, with 12 bases lying between them. CDR3 loop: CASRGTGSSYEQYF. The CDR3 DNA reads TGTGCCAGCAGGGGGACTGGGAGCTCCTACGAGCAGTACTTC.